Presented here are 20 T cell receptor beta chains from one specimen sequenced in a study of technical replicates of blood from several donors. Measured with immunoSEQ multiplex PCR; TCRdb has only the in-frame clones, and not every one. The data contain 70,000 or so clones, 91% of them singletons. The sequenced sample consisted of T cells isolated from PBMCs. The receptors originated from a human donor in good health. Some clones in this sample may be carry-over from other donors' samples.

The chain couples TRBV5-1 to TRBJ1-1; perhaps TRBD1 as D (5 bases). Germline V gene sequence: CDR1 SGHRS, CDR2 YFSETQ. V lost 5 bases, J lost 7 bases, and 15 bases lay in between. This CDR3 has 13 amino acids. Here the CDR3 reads CASSLDRVLEAFF. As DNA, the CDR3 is TGCGCCAGCAGTCTAGACAGAGTGCTTGAAGCTTTCTTT.

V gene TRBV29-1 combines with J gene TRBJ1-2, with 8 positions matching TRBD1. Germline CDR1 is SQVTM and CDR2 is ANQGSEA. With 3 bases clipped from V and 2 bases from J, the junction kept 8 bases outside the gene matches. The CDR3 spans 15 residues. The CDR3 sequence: CSVDRIPGGNYGYTF. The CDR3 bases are TGCAGCGTTGATCGTATCCCAGGGGGCAACTATGGCTACACCTTC.

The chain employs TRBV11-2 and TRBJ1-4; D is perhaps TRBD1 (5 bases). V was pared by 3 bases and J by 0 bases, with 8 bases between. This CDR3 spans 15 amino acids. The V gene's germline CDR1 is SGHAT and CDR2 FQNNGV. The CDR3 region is CASSFGAATNEKLFF. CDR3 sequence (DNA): TGTGCCAGCAGCTTTGGGGCTGCAACTAATGAAAAACTGTTTTTT.

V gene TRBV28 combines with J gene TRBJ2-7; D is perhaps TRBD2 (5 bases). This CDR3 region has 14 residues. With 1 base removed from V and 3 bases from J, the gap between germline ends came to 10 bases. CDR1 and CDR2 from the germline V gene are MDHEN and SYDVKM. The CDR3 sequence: CASSLSPGFYEQYF. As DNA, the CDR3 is TGTGCCAGCAGTTTATCCCCGGGGTTCTACGAGCAGTACTTC.

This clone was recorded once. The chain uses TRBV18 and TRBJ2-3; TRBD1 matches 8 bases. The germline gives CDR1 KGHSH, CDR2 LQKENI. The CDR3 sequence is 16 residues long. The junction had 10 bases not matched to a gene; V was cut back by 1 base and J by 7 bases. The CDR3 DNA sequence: TGTGCCAGCTCACCACTTGCAGGGGGCAGAGGGAATACGCAGTATTTT. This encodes CASSPLAGGRGNTQYF.

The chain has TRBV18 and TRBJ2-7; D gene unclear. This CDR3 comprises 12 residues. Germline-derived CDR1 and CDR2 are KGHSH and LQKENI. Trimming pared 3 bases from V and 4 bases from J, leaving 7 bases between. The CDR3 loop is CASSPGGYEQYF. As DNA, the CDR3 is TGTGCCAGCTCACCTGGCGGATACGAGCAGTACTTC.

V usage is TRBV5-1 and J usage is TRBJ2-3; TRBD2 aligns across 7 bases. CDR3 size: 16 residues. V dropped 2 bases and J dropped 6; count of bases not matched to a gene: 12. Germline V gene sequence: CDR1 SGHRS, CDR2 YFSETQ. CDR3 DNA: TGCGCCAGCAGCTTCTGGAGGGAGGGTCCCAAGGATACGCAGTATTTT. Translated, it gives CASSFWREGPKDTQYF.

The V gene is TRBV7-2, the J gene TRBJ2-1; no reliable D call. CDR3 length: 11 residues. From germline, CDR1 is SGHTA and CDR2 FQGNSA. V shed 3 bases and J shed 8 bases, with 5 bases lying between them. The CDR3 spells CASSLSYEQFF. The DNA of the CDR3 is TGTGCCAGCAGCTTGTCCTATGAGCAGTTCTTC.

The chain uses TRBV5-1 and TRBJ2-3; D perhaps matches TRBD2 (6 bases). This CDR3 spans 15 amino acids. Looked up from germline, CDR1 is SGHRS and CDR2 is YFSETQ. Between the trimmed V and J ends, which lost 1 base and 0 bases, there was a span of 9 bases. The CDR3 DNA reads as TGCGCCAGCAGCTTGTCACGGGGGAGCACAGATACGCAGTATTTT. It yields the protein CASSLSRGSTDTQYF.

Here the CDR3 DNA reads TGTGCCAGTAGTGCTTACAGAGATGAAAAACTGTTTTTT. Translated: CASSAYRDEKLFF. The chain is built from TRBV19 and TRBJ1-4; D is unresolved. The germline CDR1 and CDR2 sequences are LNHDA and SQIVND (reference sequence). CDR3 length: 13 residues. V shed 5 bases and J shed 6 bases, with 10 bases lying between them.

The CDR3 is CASRQEILKYEQYF. DNA of the CDR3: TGTGCCAGCAGACAGGAGATCTTGAAATACGAGCAGTACTTC. The V gene is TRBV6-1, the J gene TRBJ2-7; maybe TRBD1 (5 bases). This CDR3 spans 14 amino acids. V dropped 6 bases and J dropped 4 bases, with 16 bases sitting between them. Looked up from germline, CDR1 is MNHNS and CDR2 is SASEGT.

The DNA of the CDR3 is TGTGCCAGCGGGGGCGAGAGCTCCTACAATGAGCAGTTCTTC. This sequence encodes CASGGESSYNEQFF. J is TRBJ2-1 and V is TRBV28; possible D gene TRBD1, 6 bases. CDR1 and CDR2 (germline): MDHEN, SYDVKM. The CDR3 loop spans 14 amino acids. The V gene lost 8 bases and the J gene lost 0 bases, with 11 bases spanning the gap. Variable domain in full (rest from reference TRBV28 and TRBJ2-1): DVKVTQSSRYLVKRTGEKVFLECVQDMDHENMFWYRQDPGLGLRLIYFSYDVKMKEKGDIPEGYSVSREKKERFSLILESASTNQTSMYLCASGGESSYNEQFFGPGTRLTVL.

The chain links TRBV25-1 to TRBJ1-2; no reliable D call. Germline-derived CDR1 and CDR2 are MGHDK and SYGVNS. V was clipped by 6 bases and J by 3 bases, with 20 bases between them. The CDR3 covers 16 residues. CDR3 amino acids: CASSTRINAGYYGYTF. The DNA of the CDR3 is TGTGCCAGCAGCACACGAATAAATGCGGGGTACTATGGCTACACCTTC.

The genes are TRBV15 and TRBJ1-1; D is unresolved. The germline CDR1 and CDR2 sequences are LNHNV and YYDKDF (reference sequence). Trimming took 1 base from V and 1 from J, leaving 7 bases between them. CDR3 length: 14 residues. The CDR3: CATSRGGPNTEAFF. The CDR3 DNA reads TGTGCCACCAGCAGAGGAGGCCCGAACACTGAAGCTTTCTTT. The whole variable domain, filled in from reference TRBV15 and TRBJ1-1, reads DAMVIQNPRYQVTQFGKPVTLSCSQTLNHNVMYWYQQKSSQAPKLLFHYYDKDFNNEADTPDNFQSRRPNTSFCFLDIRSPGLGDTAMYLCATSRGGPNTEAFFGQGTRLTVV.

The CDR3 region has the DNA TGTGCCAGCAGAACAGGGGAGTACAATCAGCCCCAGCATTTT. It codes for CASRTGEYNQPQHF. V and J are TRBV6-6 and TRBJ1-5, with 7 bases that match TRBD1. Germline V gene sequence: CDR1 MNHNY, CDR2 SVGAGI (reference sequence). V lost 6 bases, J lost 3 bases, and 5 bases stayed unmatched. The CDR3 loop spans 14 amino acids.

The CDR3 spells CASSPQTGGDQPQHF. In DNA, the CDR3 is TGTGCCAGCAGTCCCCAGACAGGGGGCGATCAGCCCCAGCATTTT. The chain has TRBV27 and TRBJ1-5; the match to TRBD1 covers 10 bases. The CDR3 runs to 15 residues. Germline CDR1 is MNHEY and CDR2 is SMNVEV (reference sequence). J was trimmed by 5 bases and V by 5 bases; bases with no gene match: 6.

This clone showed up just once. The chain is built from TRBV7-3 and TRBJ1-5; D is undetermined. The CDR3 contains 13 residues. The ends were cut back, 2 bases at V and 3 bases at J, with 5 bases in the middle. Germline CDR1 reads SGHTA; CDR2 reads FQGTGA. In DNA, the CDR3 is TGTGCCAGCAGCTTATCCCTCAATCAGCCCCAGCATTTT. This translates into CASSLSLNQPQHF.

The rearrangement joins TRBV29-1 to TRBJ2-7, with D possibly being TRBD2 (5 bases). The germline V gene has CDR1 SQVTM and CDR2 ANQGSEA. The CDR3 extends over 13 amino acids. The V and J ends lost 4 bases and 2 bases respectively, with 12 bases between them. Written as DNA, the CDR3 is TGCAGCGTTGTCGGCGGGCAAACCTACGAGCAGTACTTC. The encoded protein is CSVVGGQTYEQYF.

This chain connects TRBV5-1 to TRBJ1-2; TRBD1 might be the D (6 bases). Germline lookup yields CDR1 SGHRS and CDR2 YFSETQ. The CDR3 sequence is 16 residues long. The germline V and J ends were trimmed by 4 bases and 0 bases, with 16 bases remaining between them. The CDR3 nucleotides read TGCGCCAGCAGCATCGACGGGGACATTGCTAACTATGGCTACACCTTC. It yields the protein CASSIDGDIANYGYTF.

As DNA, the CDR3 is TGCGCCAGCAGCCTACGACGATTAGCGGCGGCGGGAGGGGACGAGCAGTACTTC. Its translation is CASSLRRLAAAGGDEQYF. This chain links TRBV4-1 with TRBJ2-7, with 9 bases that match TRBD2. Looked up from germline, CDR1 is MGHRA and CDR2 is YSYEKL. The trim removed 4 bases at V and 5 bases at J, leaving 18 bases unmatched. The CDR3 consists of 18 residues.